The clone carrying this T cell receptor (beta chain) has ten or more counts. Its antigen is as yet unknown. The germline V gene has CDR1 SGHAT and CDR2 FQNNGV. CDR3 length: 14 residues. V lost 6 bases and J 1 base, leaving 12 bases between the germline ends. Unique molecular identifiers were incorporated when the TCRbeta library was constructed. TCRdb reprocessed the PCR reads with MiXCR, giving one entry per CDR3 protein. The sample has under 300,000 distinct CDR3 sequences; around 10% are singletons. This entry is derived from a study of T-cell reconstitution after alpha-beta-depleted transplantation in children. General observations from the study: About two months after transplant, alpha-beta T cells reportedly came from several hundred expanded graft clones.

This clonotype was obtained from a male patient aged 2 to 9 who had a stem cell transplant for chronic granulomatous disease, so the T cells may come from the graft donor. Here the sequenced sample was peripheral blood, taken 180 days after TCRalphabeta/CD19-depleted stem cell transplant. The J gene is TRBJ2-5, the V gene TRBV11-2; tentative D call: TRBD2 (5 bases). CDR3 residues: CASSAGSVQETQYF. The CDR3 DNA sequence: TGTGCCAGCAGTGCGGGTAGCGTCCAAGAGACCCAGTACTTC.